The 19 T cell receptor beta chains below were found in one sample sequenced in a study of blood T cell repertoires in COVID-19. The method was immunoSEQ multiplex PCR; TCRdb's version includes in-frame clones alone and lacks a portion of them. Of about 280,000 clones detected, about 85% appear once; the ten largest clones hold 2.5% to 3%. The sequencing input was PBMCs or T cells enriched from blood (not recorded which). The receptor source for this set is a woman between 50 and 59 years old who had recovered from COVID-19.

This sequence joins TRBV10-3 and TRBJ1-1, with D possibly matching TRBD1 (6 bases). The CDR3 has 15 amino acids. Germline CDR1 reads ENHRY; CDR2 reads SYGVKD. V was pared by 10 bases and J by 2 bases, with 20 bases between. The CDR3 here is CATVWDPGANTEAFF. The CDR3 nucleotides read TGTGCCACCGTTTGGGATCCAGGGGCCAACACTGAAGCTTTCTTT.

The chain carries TRBV18 and TRBJ1-6, with D unclear. Between the trimmed V and J ends, which lost 11 bases and 1 base, there was a span of 9 bases. The CDR3 has 13 residues. Germline V CDR1 and CDR2: KGHSH, LQKENI. The CDR3 region has the DNA TGTGCCTCCTCCGGGTCCTATAATTCACCCCTCCACTTT. Amino acid sequence: CASSGSYNSPLHF.

The rearrangement uses TRBV3-1 (or the pseudogene TRBV3-2) and TRBJ2-1; D is possibly TRBD2 (6 bases). CDR3 length: 14 amino acids. V gave up 4 bases and J gave up 6 bases, with 13 bases separating them. In germline, CDR1 is LGHDT, CDR2 YNNKEL (reference sequence). The CDR3 reads CASSLRGEANEQFF. CDR3 in DNA: TGTGCCAGCAGCCTGAGAGGGGAGGCCAATGAGCAGTTCTTC.

The V call is TRBV19, the J call TRBJ1-2, with unresolved D. V was trimmed by 3 bases and J by 8 bases, leaving 16 bases between them. CDR3 length equals 14 residues. From germline, CDR1 is LNHDA and CDR2 SQIVND (reference sequence). The CDR3 DNA is TGTGCCAGTAGTATGGTCTTCGAAGGAGCAGGCTACACCTTC. Protein product: CASSMVFEGAGYTF.

The chain recombines TRBV7-9 with TRBJ2-5; a possible D gene is TRBD2 (6 bases). Trimming took off 4 bases at V and 0 bases at J, with 9 bases between the two ends. This CDR3 region has 14 residues. The germline CDR1 and CDR2 sequences are SEHNR and FQNEAQ (reference sequence). CDR3 residues: CASSSAGNQETQYF. In DNA form, the CDR3 reads TGTGCCAGCAGCTCCGCGGGAAACCAAGAGACCCAGTACTTC.

The chain has TRBV5-1 and TRBJ1-6, with 9 bases fitting TRBD1. The trim removed 4 bases at V and 6 bases at J, leaving 8 bases unmatched. The CDR3 is 16 residues long. Germline CDR1 is SGHRS and CDR2 is YFSETQ. CDR3 amino acids: CASSPGTGQINSPLHF. CDR3 nucleotide sequence: TGCGCCAGCAGCCCCGGGACAGGGCAAATTAATTCACCCCTCCACTTT.

The chain couples TRBV3-1 (or the pseudogene TRBV3-2) to TRBJ1-5, with 7 bases that match TRBD1. CDR1 and CDR2 from the germline V gene are LGHDT and YNNKEL (reference sequence). Germline trimming cut 3 bases from V and 7 bases from J; bases unmatched to any gene: 6. The CDR3 runs 14 residues. CDR3 in amino acids: CASSHGTARQPQHF. DNA of the CDR3: TGTGCCAGCAGCCATGGGACAGCCCGGCAGCCCCAGCATTTT.

The CDR3 is CASSLGMNTEAFF. The CDR3 nucleotides are TGTGCCAGCAGCTTGGGTATGAACACTGAAGCTTTCTTT. V is TRBV5-6 and J is TRBJ1-1; D is uncertain. V was cut by 0 bases and J by 0 bases, with 3 bases left in between. CDR3 size: 13 residues. Germline CDR1 SGHDT, CDR2 YYEEEE.

The V call is TRBV5-1, the J call TRBJ2-5, with 12 bases lining up with TRBD2. This CDR3 contains 15 residues. The ends lost 5 bases at V and 3 bases at J; junction bases unmatched: 5. The germline V gene encodes CDR1 SGHRS and CDR2 YFSETQ. The CDR3 nucleotides read TGCGCCAGCAGGTCGACTAGCGGGGGAGAAGAGACCCAGTACTTC. Amino acid sequence: CASRSTSGGEETQYF.

This clone was counted only a few times. The chain joins TRBV6-4 to TRBJ2-1; 11 nucleotides align to TRBD2. CDR1 MRHNA and CDR2 SNTAGT come from the germline V gene. There are 14 residues in the CDR3. The trim removed 5 bases at V and 9 bases at J, leaving 6 bases unmatched. CDR3 sequence reads: CASSLAGGESEQFF. Written as DNA, the CDR3 is TGTGCCAGCAGTCTAGCGGGGGGTGAGAGTGAGCAGTTCTTC.

This rearrangement joins TRBV7-2 to TRBJ1-4; TRBD1 matches 9 bases. With V trimmed by 5 bases and J by 8 bases, 9 bases remained unmatched. The CDR3 length is 15 residues. Germline values: CDR1 SGHTA, CDR2 FQGNSA. The CDR3 nucleotides are TGTGCCAGCAGCGAAACAGGGGGCCGGGGGGAAAAACTGTTTTTT. This sequence encodes CASSETGGRGEKLFF.

V is TRBV7-9 and J is TRBJ2-7; 8 nucleotides agree with TRBD1. V trimming: 0 bases; J trimming: 3 bases; junction bases outside the gene matches: 10. The CDR3 runs 17 residues. CDR1 and CDR2 (germline): SEHNR, FQNEAQ (reference sequence). CDR3 bases: TGTGCCAGCAGCTTAGCCTTAGGGTGGGACAGGCGCTACGAGCAGTACTTC. Translating it yields CASSLALGWDRRYEQYF.

The CDR3 nucleotides read TGTGCCAGCCACCTCAGGGTAAACACTGAAGCTTTCTTT. As protein: CASHLRVNTEAFF. The chain links TRBV12-3 or TRBV12-4 to TRBJ1-1; tentative D call: TRBD1 (5 bases). V lost 8 bases to trimming and J lost 2 bases, with 12 bases between them. This CDR3 spans 13 amino acids.

V gene TRBV28 combines with J gene TRBJ1-2; weak D call: TRBD1 (6 bases). This CDR3 spans 14 amino acids. Germline loops: CDR1 MDHEN, CDR2 SYDVKM. Trimming took off 1 base at V and 8 bases at J, with 14 bases between the two ends. CDR3 sequence reads: CASSLLAEQGGYTF. The CDR3 coding sequence is TGTGCCAGCAGTTTATTGGCGGAGCAGGGGGGCTACACCTTC.

The chain employs TRBV5-4 and TRBJ2-7, with TRBD1 matching over 7 bases. The CDR3 loop spans 16 amino acids. CDR1 is SGHNT and CDR2 is YYREEE in the germline V gene (reference sequence). J gave up 2 bases and V 3 bases, and 11 bases lay outside the gene matches. This chain's CDR3 is CASSSPGVRGTYEQYF. The CDR3 region has the DNA TGTGCCAGCAGCTCCCCTGGGGTCAGGGGGACCTACGAGCAGTACTTC. Full variable domain (rest looked up from reference TRBV5-4 and TRBJ2-7): ETGVTQSPTHLIKTRGQQVTLRCSSQSGHNTVSWYQQALGQGPQFIFQYYREEENGRGNFPPRFSGLQFPNYSSELNVNALELDDSALYLCASSSPGVRGTYEQYFGPGTRLTVT.

This chain joins TRBV7-9 and TRBJ1-6; TRBD1 agrees at 8 bases. The CDR3 is 14 amino acids. The V and J ends lost 8 bases and 5 bases, in that order; junction bases with no gene match: 5. Germline V gives CDR1 SEHNR, CDR2 FQNEAQ (reference sequence). CDR3 in amino acids: CASSGTGDNSPLHF. The CDR3 nucleotides read TGTGCCAGCTCTGGGACAGGCGATAATTCACCCCTCCACTTT.

This clone turned up a few times. The V call is TRBV4-2, the J call TRBJ1-5; 8 bases fit TRBD1. V dropped 8 bases and J dropped 2; count of bases not matched to a gene: 8. The CDR3 has 15 residues. Germline V CDR1 and CDR2: LGHNA, YNFKEQ. The CDR3 loop reads CASAKDRAGNQPQHF. The CDR3 nucleotides are TGTGCCAGCGCGAAGGACAGGGCTGGCAATCAGCCCCAGCATTTT.

V gene TRBV5-6 combines with J gene TRBJ2-1, with 12 bases fitting TRBD2. Germline CDR1 is SGHDT and CDR2 is YYEEEE. The ends lost 4 bases at V and 6 bases at J; junction bases unmatched: 5. The CDR3 consists of 15 residues. CDR3 loop: CASSLGLAGINEQFF. CDR3 coding DNA: TGTGCCAGCAGCCTCGGACTAGCGGGAATCAATGAGCAGTTCTTC.

The gene calls are TRBV6-5 and TRBJ1-2, with 7 bases identical to TRBD1. After removal of 5 bases from V and 2 bases from J, the junction contained 5 bases not matched to a gene. CDR3 size: 14 residues. Germline V gene data show CDR1 as MNHEY and CDR2 as SVGAGI. The CDR3 here is CASSPRTGNYGYTF. In DNA, the CDR3 is TGTGCCAGCAGTCCACGGACAGGCAACTATGGCTACACCTTC.